This TCR beta chain was recovered during a study of blood T cell repertoires in COVID-19. Study overall: T cells, B-cell-depleted T cells, or PBMCs provided the cDNA or gDNA that served as material.

Germline V gene sequence: CDR1 SNHLY, CDR2 FYNNEI. The length of the CDR3 is 14 residues. V lost 6 bases and J lost 6, with 16 bases in between. TCRdb keeps only in-frame clones here, not all; method: immunoSEQ multiplex PCR. Seen here are roughly 200,000 clones, around 95% observed once, and the top ten hold about 0.76%. The table lists this clone with a count of one. This clonotype originated in a young man with COVID-19, enrolled during active disease. The rearrangement links TRBV2 to TRBJ2-3, with D perhaps matching TRBD1 (5 bases). The sample consisted of peripheral blood. CDR3 sequence reads: CASRGPDQADTQYF. The CDR3 DNA reads TGTGCCAGCAGGGGGCCCGATCAGGCGGATACGCAGTATTTT.